This entry concerns a single T cell receptor (beta chain). Its specificity is not known. This sample is drawn from a study of OX40 agonist ivuxolimab in advanced cancers. For the study at large: Mean age 60 years, range roughly 20 to 85; around 80% male. Study outcomes and limitations: Averaging showed that CD8+ T cells had more expanded clones than CD4+ did.

The CDR3 contains 14 residues. CDR1 is SGHKS and CDR2 is YYEKEE in the germline V gene (reference sequence). Unmatched junction bases numbered 4, after V lost 2 bases and J lost 6 bases. Sequencing was performed with immunoSEQ multiplex PCR; in TCRdb, only in-frame clones are kept and a portion is missing. The table records about 27,000 clones, less than 90% of them present only once. Material: CD4+ or CD8+ T cells sorted from blood, obtained in a trial of the OX40 agonist ivuxolimab. The chain joins TRBV5-5 to TRBJ1-4; TRBD1 aligns across 7 bases. The origin of this receptor is an adult with an advanced solid tumor such as melanoma, head and neck, liver or kidney cancer. This CDR3 reads CASSFARGDEKLFF. The CDR3 coding sequence is TGTGCCAGCAGCTTTGCCAGGGGGGATGAAAAACTGTTTTTT.